The rows below give T cell receptor beta chains drawn from one sample of a study of T cell responses to AZD1222 COVID-19 vaccine. Assay used: immunoSEQ multiplex PCR; TCRdb lists only in-frame clones, some missing. Altogether approximately 150,000 clones are present, about 90% being singletons, with the ten largest covering approximately 5.9%. The sequenced sample was peripheral blood, obtained 28 days after the second AZD1222 dose. These receptors originate from an adult who received the AZD1222 COVID-19 vaccine. CDR3s include the opening cysteine and the closing phenylalanine or tryptophan. Fields, in order: clone size, V gene, CDR3 protein. Clone size, where shown, is once, few, many, or a class for clones that have expanded.

few	TRBV29-1	CSVAGGSNQPQHF
NA	TRBV7-9	CASSFRDRVHEQYF
once	TRBV21-1	CASSPGTDNSPLHF
once	TRBV7-9	CASSLEGDQPQHF
few	TRBV5-6	CASSLGGLGVSYNEQFF
NA	TRBV9	CASSVGGRGAGTDTQYF
NA	TRBV19	CASSIVQGPQHF
NA	TRBV9	CASSVSGPSTDTQYF
NA	TRBV7-2	CASSLGTVEPQHF
NA	TRBV28	CASSRGQSSYNSPLHF
NA	TRBV28	CASSSASFHGYGYTF
NA	TRBV19	CASNRIYSNQPQHF
NA	TRBV29-1	CSEEGRGDYEQYF
NA	TRBV9	CASSVPPSETQYF
NA	TRBV15	CATSRDRAPYGYTF
NA	TRBV6-5	CASSYSYLVGSYEQYF
NA	TRBV28	CASSPQGSGRGGLRTDTQYF
NA	TRBV6-5	CASRNLDTSSYEQYF